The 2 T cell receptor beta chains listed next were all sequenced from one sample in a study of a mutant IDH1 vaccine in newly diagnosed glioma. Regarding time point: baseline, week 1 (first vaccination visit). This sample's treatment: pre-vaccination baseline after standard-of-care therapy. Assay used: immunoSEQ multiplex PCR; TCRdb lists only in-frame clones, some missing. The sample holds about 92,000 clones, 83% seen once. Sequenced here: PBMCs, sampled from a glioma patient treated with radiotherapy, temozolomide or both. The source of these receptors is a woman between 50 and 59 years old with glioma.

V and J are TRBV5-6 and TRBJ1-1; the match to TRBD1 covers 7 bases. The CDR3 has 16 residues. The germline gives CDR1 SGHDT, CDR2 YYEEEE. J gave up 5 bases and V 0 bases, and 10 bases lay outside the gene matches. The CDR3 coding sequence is TGTGCCAGCAGCTTGGGGGCAGGGCAGGGGGGGACTGAAGCTTTCTTT. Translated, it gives CASSLGAGQGGTEAFF.

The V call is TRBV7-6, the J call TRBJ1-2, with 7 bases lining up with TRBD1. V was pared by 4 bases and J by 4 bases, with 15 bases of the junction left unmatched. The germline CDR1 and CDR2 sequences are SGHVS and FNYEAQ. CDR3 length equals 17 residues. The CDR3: CASSSNGMTGIGYGYTF. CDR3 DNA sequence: TGTGCCAGCAGCTCAAACGGGATGACAGGGATCGGCTATGGCTACACCTTC.